This T cell receptor (beta chain) was documented in a study of shared clonotypes between healthy human individuals. Whole-study findings and limits: Clonotypes which were not shared had lower generation probabilities than clonotypes that all four donors shared. Represented diversity (both genetic and exposure-history) was limited by the small number of donors.

Assay: immunoSEQ multiplex PCR; the TCRdb copy retains only in-frame clones and omits some. The sample lists some 2 million clones; 85% to 95% were seen once. CDR1 and CDR2 (germline): MGHRA, YSYEKL. The ends lost 0 bases at V and 0 bases at J; junction bases unmatched: 10. This CDR3 is built from 18 residues. CD45RO-negative cells were positively selected for CCR7, leaving out terminally differentiated effector memory CD45RA+ cells. For this clone: Its cognate antigen is unknown.

The source material was naive CD8+ T cells sorted from blood. The sequence was collected from a man aged 18-30 years in good health. The gene calls are TRBV4-1 and TRBJ2-7, with 8 bases fitting TRBD2. CDR3 sequence reads: CASSQEGASGYISYEQYF. The CDR3 nucleotides read TGCGCCAGCAGCCAAGAAGGGGCTAGCGGGTATATCTCCTACGAGCAGTACTTC.